Presented here are 2 T cell receptor beta chains from one specimen sequenced in a study of blood T cell repertoires in COVID-19. Using immunoSEQ multiplex PCR, the repertoire was profiled, and TCRdb retains in-frame clones only, with some absent. The sample has some 100,000 clones; 85% to 90% are singletons. The material sequenced was peripheral blood. These receptors were obtained from a woman aged 70 to 79 with acute or convalescent COVID-19.

This chain links TRBV7-9 with TRBJ2-7; 11 nucleotides line up with TRBD1. Germline CDR1 SEHNR, CDR2 FQNEAQ (reference sequence). The CDR3 loop spans 15 amino acids. V shed 0 bases, J shed 2 bases, and the junction held 0 bases outside the gene matches. CDR3 nucleotide sequence: TGTGCCAGCAGCTTAGCGGGACAGGGGGCCTACGAGCAGTACTTC. Amino acids: CASSLAGQGAYEQYF.

V and J are TRBV10-2 and TRBJ2-5; maybe TRBD1 (6 bases). Germline loops: CDR1 WSHSY, CDR2 SAAADI. This CDR3 region has 14 residues. The germline V and J ends were trimmed by 2 bases and 1 base, with 8 bases remaining between them. The CDR3 reads CASSEGQPQETQYF. As DNA, the CDR3 is TGCGCCAGCAGTGAGGGACAGCCCCAAGAGACCCAGTACTTC.